Sequencing of this T cell receptor (beta chain) was carried out in a study of T cell repertoires in cytomegalovirus infection. V lost 1 base to trimming and J lost 2 bases; unmatched junction nucleotides: 7. The V gene's germline CDR1 is LNHNV and CDR2 YYDKDF (reference sequence). The length of the CDR3 is 16 residues. As regards this clonotype: Its antigen is still unknown.

TCRdb independently ran MiXCR on the reads; one entry per CDR3 protein. The data hold about 740,000 distinct CDR3 sequences, with around 35% observed a single time. The specimen was cultured PBMCs, collected from culture after CMV antigen stimulation. V gene TRBV15 combines with J gene TRBJ1-2; 7 nucleotides agree with TRBD1. This receptor was obtained from a human donor in good health (CMV status not recorded). Some clones in this sample may be carry-over from other donors' samples. CDR3 residues: CATSRVLGGANYGYTF. DNA for the CDR3: TGTGCCACCAGCAGAGTGTTAGGGGGCGCGAACTATGGCTACACCTTC.